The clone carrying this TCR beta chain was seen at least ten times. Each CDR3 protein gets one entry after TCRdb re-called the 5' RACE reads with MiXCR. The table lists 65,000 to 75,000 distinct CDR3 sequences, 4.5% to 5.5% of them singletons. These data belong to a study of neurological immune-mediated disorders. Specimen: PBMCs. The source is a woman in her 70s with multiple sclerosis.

CDR3 protein: CASKPGGGDYGYTF. The CDR3 region has the DNA TGTGCCAGCAAGCCAGGAGGGGGCGACTATGGCTACACCTTC. V gene TRBV6-6 combines with J gene TRBJ1-2, with 7 positions matching TRBD1. The CDR3 has 14 residues. In germline, CDR1 is MNHNY, CDR2 SVGAGI (reference sequence). Trimming at V came to 7 bases and at J to 3 bases, leaving 8 bases not matched to a gene.